This T cell receptor beta chain was found in a study of identical twins. TCRdb ran MiXCR on the 5' RACE reads and lists one entry per CDR3 protein. The table has approximately 600,000 distinct CDR3 sequences, about 7.6% seen once; the top ten hold around 1.6%. Broader study findings: In drawing conclusions, the study used cross-sectional statistical analysis and did not follow the same donors. Less excess twin sharing appeared in beta out-of-frame sequences.

Concerning this clonotype itself: Its antigen is as yet unknown.

This sample also appeared in a second study, on yellow fever vaccine responses in identical twins. Per that study: Each twin's T cell response to the vaccine was reported to look partly convergent and partly personalized.

The TCR was taken from a woman aged 18-29 years in good health. Sample: PBMCs.

The CDR3 region has the DNA TGTGCCAGCTGGGACACGAACACCGGGGAGCTGTTTTTT. Encoded protein: CASWDTNTGELFF. The rearrangement uses TRBV7-6 and TRBJ2-2; maybe TRBD1 (6 bases). Trimming pared 8 bases from V and 0 bases from J, leaving 7 bases between. From germline, CDR1 is SGHVS and CDR2 FNYEAQ. The CDR3 totals 13 residues.